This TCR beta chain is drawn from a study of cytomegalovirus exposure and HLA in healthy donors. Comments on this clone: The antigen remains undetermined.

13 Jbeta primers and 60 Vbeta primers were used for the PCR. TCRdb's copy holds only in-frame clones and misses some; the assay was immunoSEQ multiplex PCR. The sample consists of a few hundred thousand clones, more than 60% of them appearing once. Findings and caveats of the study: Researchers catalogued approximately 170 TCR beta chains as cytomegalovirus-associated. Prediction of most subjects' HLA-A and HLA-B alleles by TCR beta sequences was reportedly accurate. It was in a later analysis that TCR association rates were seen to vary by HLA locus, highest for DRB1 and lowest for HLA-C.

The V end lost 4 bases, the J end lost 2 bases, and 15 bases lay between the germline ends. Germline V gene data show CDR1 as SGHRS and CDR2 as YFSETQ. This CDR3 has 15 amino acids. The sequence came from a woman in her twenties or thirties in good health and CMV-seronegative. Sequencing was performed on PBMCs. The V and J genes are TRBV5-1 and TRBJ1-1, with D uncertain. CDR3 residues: CASSPSRALNTEAFF. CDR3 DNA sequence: TGCGCCAGCAGCCCGTCCCGTGCGTTAAACACTGAAGCTTTCTTT. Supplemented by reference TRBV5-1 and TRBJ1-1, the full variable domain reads KAGVTQTPRYLIKTRGQQVTLSCSPISGHRSVSWYQQTPGQGLQFLFEYFSETQRNKGNFPGRFSGRQFSNSRSEMNVSTLELGDSALYLCASSPSRALNTEAFFGQGTRLTVV.